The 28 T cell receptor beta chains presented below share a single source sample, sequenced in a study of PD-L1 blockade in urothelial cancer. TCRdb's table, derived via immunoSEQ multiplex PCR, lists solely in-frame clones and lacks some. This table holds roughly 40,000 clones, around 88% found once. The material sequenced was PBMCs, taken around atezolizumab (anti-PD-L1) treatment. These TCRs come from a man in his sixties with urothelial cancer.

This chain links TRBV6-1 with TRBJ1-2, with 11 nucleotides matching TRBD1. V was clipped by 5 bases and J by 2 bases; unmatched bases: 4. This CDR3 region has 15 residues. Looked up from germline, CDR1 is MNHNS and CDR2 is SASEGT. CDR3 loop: CASSWDRGDNYGYTF. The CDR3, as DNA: TGTGCCAGCAGTTGGGACAGGGGGGACAACTATGGCTACACCTTC.

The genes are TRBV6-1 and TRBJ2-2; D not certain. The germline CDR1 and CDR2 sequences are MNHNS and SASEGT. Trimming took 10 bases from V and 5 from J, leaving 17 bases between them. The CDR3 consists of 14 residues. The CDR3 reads CATRTEARTGELFF. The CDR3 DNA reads TGTGCCACTCGAACCGAGGCCCGAACCGGGGAGCTGTTTTTT.

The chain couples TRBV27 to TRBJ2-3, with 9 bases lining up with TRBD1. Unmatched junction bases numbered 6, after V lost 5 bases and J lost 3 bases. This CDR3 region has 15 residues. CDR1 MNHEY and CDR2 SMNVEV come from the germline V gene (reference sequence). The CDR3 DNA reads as TGTGCCAGCAGTCTCCGGGACAGGGCAACAGATACGCAGTATTTT. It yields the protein CASSLRDRATDTQYF.

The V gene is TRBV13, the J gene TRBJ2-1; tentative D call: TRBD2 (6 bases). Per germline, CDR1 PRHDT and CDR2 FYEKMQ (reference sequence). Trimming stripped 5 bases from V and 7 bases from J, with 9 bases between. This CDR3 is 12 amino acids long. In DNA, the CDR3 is TGTGCCAGCAGCGCCGGGGGAAATGAGCAGTTCTTC. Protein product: CASSAGGNEQFF.

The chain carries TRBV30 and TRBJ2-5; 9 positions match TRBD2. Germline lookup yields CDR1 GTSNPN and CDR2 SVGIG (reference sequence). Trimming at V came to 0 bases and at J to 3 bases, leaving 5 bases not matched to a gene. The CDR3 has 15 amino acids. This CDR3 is CAWSVGAGGKETQYF. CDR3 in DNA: TGTGCCTGGAGTGTCGGGGCGGGAGGGAAAGAGACCCAGTACTTC.

The CDR3 DNA reads TGTGCCAGCAGCTTAGCCGACATGAAGCCCCAGCATTTT. Its protein product is CASSLADMKPQHF. The V call is TRBV7-2, the J call TRBJ1-5; D remains ambiguous. Trimming removed 0 bases at V and 8 bases at J, with 8 bases between. The CDR3 is 13 amino acids. Germline assignment: CDR1 SGHTA and CDR2 FQGNSA.

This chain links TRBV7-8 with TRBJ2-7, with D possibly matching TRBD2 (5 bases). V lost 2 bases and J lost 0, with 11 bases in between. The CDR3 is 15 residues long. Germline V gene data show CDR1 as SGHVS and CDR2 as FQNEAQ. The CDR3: CASSLLDFSSYEQYF. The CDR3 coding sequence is TGTGCCAGCAGCTTATTGGACTTCAGCTCCTACGAGCAGTACTTC. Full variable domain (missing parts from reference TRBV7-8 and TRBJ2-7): GAGVSQSPRYKVAKRGQDVALRCDPISGHVSLFWYQQALGQGPEFLTYFQNEAQLDKSGLPSDRFFAERPEGSVSTLKIQRTQQEDSAVYLCASSLLDFSSYEQYFGPGTRLTVT.

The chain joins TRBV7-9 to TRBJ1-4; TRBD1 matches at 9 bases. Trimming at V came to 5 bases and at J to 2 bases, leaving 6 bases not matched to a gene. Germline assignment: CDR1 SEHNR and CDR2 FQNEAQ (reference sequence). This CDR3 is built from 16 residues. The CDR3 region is CASSQGQGGTNEKLFF. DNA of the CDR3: TGTGCCAGCAGCCAGGGACAGGGTGGCACTAATGAAAAACTGTTTTTT. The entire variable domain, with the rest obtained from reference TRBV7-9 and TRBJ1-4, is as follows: DTGVSQNPRHKITKRGQNVTFRCDPISEHNRLYWYRQTLGQGPEFLTYFQNEAQLEKSRLLSDRFSAERPKGSFSTLEIQRTEQGDSAMYLCASSQGQGGTNEKLFFGSGTQLSVL.

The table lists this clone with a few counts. Here the CDR3 DNA reads TGTGCCAGCAGCCCTGTTTCGGGGAAAGCTTTCTTT. Protein: CASSPVSGKAFF. This sequence joins TRBV28 and TRBJ1-1, with D hard to call. This CDR3 has 12 amino acids. V lost 6 bases, J lost 9 bases, and 14 bases lay in between. Germline V gene sequence: CDR1 MDHEN, CDR2 SYDVKM.

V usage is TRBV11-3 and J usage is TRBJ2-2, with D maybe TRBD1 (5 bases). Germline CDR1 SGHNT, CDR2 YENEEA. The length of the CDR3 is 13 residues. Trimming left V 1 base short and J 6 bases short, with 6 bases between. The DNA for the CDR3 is TGTGCCAGCAGCTTAGGCAGGGCCGGGGAGCTGTTTTTT. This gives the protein CASSLGRAGELFF.

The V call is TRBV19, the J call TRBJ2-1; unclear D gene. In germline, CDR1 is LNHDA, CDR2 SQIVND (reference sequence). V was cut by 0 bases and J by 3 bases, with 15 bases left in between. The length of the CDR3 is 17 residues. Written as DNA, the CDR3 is TGTGCCAGTAGTATAGATTCACGGAAGAACTACTACAATGAGCAGTTCTTC. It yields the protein CASSIDSRKNYYNEQFF.

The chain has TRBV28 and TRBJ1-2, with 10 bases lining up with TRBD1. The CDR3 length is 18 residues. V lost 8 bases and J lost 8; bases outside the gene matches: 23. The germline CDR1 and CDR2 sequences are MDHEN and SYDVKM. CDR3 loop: CASGKQLLRRDRGGGYTF. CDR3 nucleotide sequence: TGTGCCAGCGGTAAACAGTTACTGCGCCGGGACAGGGGAGGAGGCTACACCTTC.

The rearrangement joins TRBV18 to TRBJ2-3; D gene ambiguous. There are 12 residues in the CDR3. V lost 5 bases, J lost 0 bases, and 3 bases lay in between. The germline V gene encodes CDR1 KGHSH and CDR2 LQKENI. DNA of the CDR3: TGTGCCAGCTCATCTAGCACAGATACGCAGTATTTT. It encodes CASSSSTDTQYF.

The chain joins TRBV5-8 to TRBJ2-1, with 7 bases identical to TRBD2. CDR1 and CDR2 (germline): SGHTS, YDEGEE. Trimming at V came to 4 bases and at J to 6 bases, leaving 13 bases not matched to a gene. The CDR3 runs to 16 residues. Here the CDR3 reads CASSQDSGLTSNEQFF. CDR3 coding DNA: TGTGCCAGCAGCCAAGATTCGGGACTAACTAGCAATGAGCAGTTCTTC.

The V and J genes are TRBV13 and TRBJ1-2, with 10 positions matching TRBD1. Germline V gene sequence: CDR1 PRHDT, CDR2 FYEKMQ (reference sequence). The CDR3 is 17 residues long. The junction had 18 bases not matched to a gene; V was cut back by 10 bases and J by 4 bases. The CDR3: CATRYSGTGVRVYGYTF. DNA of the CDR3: TGTGCCACCCGATATTCCGGGACAGGGGTTCGGGTCTATGGCTACACCTTC. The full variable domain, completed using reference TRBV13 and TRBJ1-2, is AAGVIQSPRHLIKEKRETATLKCYPIPRHDTVYWYQQGPGQDPQFLISFYEKMQSDKGSIPDRFSAQQFSDYHSELNMSSLELGDSALYFCATRYSGTGVRVYGYTFGSGTRLTVV.

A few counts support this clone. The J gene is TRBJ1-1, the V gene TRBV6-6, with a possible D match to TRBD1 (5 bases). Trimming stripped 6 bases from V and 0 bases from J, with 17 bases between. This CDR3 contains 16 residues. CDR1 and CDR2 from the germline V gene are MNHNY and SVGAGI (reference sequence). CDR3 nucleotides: TGTGCCAGCAGCCTCACCCAGGGTTTCATGAACACTGAAGCTTTCTTT. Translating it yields CASSLTQGFMNTEAFF.

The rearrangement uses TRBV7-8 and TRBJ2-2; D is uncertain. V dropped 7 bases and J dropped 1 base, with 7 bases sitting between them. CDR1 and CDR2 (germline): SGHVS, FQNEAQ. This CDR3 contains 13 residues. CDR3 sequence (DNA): TGTGCCAGCACCAACAAGAACACCGGGGAGCTGTTTTTT. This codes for CASTNKNTGELFF.

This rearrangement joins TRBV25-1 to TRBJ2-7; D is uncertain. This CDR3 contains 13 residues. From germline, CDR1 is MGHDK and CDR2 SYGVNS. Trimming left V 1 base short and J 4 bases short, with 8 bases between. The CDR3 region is CASSESTVYEQYF. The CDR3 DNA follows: TGTGCCAGCAGTGAATCCACAGTGTACGAGCAGTACTTC.

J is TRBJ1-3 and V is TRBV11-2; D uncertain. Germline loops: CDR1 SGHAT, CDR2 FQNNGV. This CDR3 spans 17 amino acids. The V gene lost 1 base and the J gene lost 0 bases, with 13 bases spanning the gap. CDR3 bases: TGTGCCAGCAGCTTAGCGGCAGCGCTTACCTCTGGAAACACCATATATTTT. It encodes CASSLAAALTSGNTIYF.

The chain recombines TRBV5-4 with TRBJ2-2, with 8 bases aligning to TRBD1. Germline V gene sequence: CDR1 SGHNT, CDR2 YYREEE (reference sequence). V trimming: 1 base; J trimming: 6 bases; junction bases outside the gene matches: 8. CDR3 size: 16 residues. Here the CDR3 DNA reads TGTGCCAGCAGCTTGTCCCCTGACAGGGGATCCGGGGAGCTGTTTTTT. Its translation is CASSLSPDRGSGELFF.

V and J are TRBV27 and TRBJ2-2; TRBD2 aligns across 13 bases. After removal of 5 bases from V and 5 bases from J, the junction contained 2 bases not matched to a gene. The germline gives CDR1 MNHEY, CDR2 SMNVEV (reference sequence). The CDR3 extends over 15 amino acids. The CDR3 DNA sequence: TGTGCCAGCAGTCGGGGACTAGCGGGAACCGGGGAGCTGTTTTTT. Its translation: CASSRGLAGTGELFF.

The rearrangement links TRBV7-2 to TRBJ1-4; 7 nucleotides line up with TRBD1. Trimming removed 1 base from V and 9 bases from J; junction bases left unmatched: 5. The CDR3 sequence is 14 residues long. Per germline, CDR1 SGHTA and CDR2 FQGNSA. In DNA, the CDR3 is TGTGCCAGCAGCTTAGAACAGGGGCCCAAAAAACTGTTTTTT. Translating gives CASSLEQGPKKLFF.

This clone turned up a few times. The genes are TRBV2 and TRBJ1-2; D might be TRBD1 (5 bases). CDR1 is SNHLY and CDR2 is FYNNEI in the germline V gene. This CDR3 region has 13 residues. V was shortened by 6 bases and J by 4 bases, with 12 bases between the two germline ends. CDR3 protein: CASRDGGSYGYTF. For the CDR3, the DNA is TGTGCCAGCAGGGACGGGGGAAGCTATGGCTACACCTTC.

The CDR3 reads CASSLGPPQKNIQYF. CDR3 DNA sequence: TGCGCCAGCAGCTTGGGGCCTCCCCAGAAAAACATTCAGTACTTC. V is TRBV5-1 and J is TRBJ2-4; D is unresolved. Trimming pared 0 bases from V and 4 bases from J, leaving 11 bases between. In germline, CDR1 is SGHRS, CDR2 YFSETQ. The CDR3 consists of 15 residues. The complete variable domain, with remaining parts taken from reference TRBV5-1 and TRBJ2-4, reads KAGVTQTPRYLIKTRGQQVTLSCSPISGHRSVSWYQQTPGQGLQFLFEYFSETQRNKGNFPGRFSGRQFSNSRSEMNVSTLELGDSALYLCASSLGPPQKNIQYFGAGTRLSVL.

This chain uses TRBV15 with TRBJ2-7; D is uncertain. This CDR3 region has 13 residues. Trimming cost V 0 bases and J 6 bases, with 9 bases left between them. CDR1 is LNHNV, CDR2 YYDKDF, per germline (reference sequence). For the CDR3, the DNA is TGTGCCACCAGCAGAGATGTCACTCGCGAGCAGTACTTC. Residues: CATSRDVTREQYF.

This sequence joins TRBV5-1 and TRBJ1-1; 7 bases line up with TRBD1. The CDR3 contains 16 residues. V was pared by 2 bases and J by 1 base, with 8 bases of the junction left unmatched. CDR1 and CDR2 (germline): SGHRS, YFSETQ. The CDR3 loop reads CASSFGTALTNTEAFF. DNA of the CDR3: TGCGCCAGCAGCTTCGGGACAGCGCTTACGAACACTGAAGCTTTCTTT.

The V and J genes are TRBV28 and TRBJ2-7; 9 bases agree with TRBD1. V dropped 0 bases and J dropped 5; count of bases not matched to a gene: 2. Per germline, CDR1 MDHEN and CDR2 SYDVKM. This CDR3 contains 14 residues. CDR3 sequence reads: CASSLWDRGHEQYF. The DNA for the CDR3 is TGTGCCAGCAGTTTATGGGACAGGGGCCACGAGCAGTACTTC.

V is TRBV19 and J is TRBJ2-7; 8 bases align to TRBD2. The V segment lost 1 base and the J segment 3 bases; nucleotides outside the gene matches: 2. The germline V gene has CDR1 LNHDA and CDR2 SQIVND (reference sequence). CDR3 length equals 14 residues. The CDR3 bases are TGTGCCAGTAGTATAGTCGCGGGGGGCTACGAGCAGTACTTC. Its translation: CASSIVAGGYEQYF.